This T cell receptor beta chain is drawn from a study of T cell changes during pregnancy in multiple sclerosis. This CDR3 contains 17 residues. Trimming at V came to 3 bases and at J to 7 bases, leaving 5 bases not matched to a gene. Germline V gene data show CDR1 as LGHNA and CDR2 as YSLEER. Sequenced by immunoSEQ multiplex PCR; TCRdb stores in-frame clones only, minus some. This sample has 30,000 or so clones, with 80% to 90% found just once. The source material was CD4+ T cells from peripheral blood mononuclear cells, sampled in the first trimester of pregnancy. This clonotype was sampled from a female donor in good health, enrolled as a control in a pregnancy study. The J gene is TRBJ2-2, the V gene TRBV4-3, with 16 positions matching TRBD2. Here the CDR3 reads CASSQGTSGGAGGELFF. In DNA form, the CDR3 reads TGCGCCAGCAGCCAGGGGACTAGCGGGGGGGCTGGCGGGGAGCTGTTTTTT.